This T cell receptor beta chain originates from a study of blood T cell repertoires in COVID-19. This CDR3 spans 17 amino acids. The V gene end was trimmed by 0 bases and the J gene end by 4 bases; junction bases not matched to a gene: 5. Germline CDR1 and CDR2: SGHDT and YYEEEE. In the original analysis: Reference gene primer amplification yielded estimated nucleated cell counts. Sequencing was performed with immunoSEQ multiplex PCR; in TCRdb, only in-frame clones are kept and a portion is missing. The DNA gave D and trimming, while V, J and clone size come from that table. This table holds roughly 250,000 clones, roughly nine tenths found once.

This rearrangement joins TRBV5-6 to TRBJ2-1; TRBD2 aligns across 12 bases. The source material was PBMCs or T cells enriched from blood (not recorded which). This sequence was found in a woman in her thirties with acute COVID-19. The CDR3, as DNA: TGTGCCAGCAGCTTGGTTCTAGCGGGAGGGTATTACAATGAGCAGTTCTTC. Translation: CASSLVLAGGYYNEQFF. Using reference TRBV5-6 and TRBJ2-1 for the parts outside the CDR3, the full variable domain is DAGVTQSPTHLIKTRGQQVTLRCSPKSGHDTVSWYQQALGQGPQFIFQYYEEEERQRGNFPDRFSGHQFPNYSSELNVNALLLGDSALYLCASSLVLAGGYYNEQFFGPGTRLTVL.